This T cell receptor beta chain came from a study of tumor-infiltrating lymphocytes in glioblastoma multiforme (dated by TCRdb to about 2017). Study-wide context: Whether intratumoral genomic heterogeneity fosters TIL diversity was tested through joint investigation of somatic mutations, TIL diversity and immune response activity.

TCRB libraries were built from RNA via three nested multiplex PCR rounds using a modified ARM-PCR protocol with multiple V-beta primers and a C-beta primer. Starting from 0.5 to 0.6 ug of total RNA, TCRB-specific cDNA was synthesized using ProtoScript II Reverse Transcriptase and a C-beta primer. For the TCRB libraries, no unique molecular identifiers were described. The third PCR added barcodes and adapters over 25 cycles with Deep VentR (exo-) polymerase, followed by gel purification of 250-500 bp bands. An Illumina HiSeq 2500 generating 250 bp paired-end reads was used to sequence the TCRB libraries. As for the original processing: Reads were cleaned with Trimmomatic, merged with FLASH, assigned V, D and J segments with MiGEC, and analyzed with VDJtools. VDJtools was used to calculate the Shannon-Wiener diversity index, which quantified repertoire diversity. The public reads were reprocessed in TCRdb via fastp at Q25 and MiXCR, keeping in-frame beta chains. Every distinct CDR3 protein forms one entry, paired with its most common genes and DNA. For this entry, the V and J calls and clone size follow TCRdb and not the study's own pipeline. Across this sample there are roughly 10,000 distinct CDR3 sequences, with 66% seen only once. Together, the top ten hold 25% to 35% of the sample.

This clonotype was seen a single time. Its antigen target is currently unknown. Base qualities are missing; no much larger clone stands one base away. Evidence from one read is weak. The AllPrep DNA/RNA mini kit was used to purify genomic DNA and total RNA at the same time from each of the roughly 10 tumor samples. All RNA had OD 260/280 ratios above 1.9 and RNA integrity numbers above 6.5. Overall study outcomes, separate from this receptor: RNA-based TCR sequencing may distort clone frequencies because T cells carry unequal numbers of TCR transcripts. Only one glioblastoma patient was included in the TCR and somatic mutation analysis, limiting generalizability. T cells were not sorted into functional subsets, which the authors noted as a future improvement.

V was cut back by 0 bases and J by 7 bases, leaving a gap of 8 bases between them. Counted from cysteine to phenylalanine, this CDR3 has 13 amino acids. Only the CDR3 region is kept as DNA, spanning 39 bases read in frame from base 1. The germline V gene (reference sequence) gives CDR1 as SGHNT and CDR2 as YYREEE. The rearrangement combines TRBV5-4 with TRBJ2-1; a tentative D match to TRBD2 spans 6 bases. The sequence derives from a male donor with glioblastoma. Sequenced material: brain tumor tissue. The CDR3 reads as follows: CASSLGLENEQFF. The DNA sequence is TGTGCCAGCAGCTTGGGACTAGAGAATGAGCAGTTCTTC.